This TCR beta chain was recovered during a study of blood T cell repertoires in COVID-19. J lost 5 bases, V lost 3 bases, and 3 bases had no gene match. The CDR3 is 13 amino acids. Germline lookup yields CDR1 SGHRS and CDR2 YFSETQ. Sequencing used immunoSEQ multiplex PCR; TCRdb keeps in-frame clones, though not all of them. The data contain about 56,000 clones, less than 90% of them singletons. V gene TRBV5-1 combines with J gene TRBJ1-2, with 8 bases aligning to TRBD1. This receptor was obtained from a man between 60 and 75 years old with COVID-19, enrolled during active disease. Sequencing was done on a sample of peripheral blood. Here the CDR3 reads CASSYQGAYGYTF. The CDR3 bases are TGCGCCAGCAGCTACCAGGGGGCATATGGCTACACCTTC.